Below, 29 T cell receptor beta chains from the same sample are listed, as sequenced in a study of T cell repertoires in cytomegalovirus infection. TCRdb reprocessed the reads via MiXCR and lists one record per CDR3 protein. The table has roughly 76,000 distinct CDR3 sequences, 3.7% seen once; the top ten hold 4.6%. The sequencing input was PBMCs. The receptors originated from a human donor in good health (CMV status not recorded). Some clones in this sample may be carry-over from other donors' samples.

There are many counts of this clonotype. The CDR3 bases are TGTGCCAGCAGCTCAAACAGGGTTAAAGGAGAGACCCAGTACTTC. Residues: CASSSNRVKGETQYF. The chain uses TRBV7-2 and TRBJ2-5, with a tentative D call TRBD1 (6 bases). Trimming removed 4 bases at V and 4 bases at J, with 16 bases between. Germline CDR1 is SGHTA and CDR2 is FQGNSA. This CDR3 spans 15 amino acids.

At least ten counts were recorded for this clonotype. Written as DNA, the CDR3 is TGTGCCAGCAGCCCCCACCCACAACAGGGAGGCTACACCTTC. It is translated as CASSPHPQQGGYTF. V is TRBV7-2 and J is TRBJ1-2; D is perhaps TRBD1 (6 bases). Germline-derived CDR1 and CDR2 are SGHTA and FQGNSA. V was cut by 5 bases and J by 8 bases, with 18 bases left in between. The CDR3 contains 14 residues.

This clonotype was detected ten times or more. CDR3: CASSLALRGPDTQYF. CDR3 sequence (DNA): TGTGCCAGCAGCTTAGCGTTAAGGGGCCCAGATACGCAGTATTTT. V is TRBV7-6 and J is TRBJ2-3, with D possibly TRBD1 on 5 matching bases. V lost 0 bases to trimming and J lost 4 bases, with 11 bases between them. The germline V gene encodes CDR1 SGHVS and CDR2 FNYEAQ. This CDR3 is built from 15 residues.

This clonotype was seen ten or more times. CDR3 sequence (DNA): TGTGCCAGCAGCCCTCGGGGGGGCACTGAAGCTTTCTTT. Translation: CASSPRGGTEAFF. J is TRBJ1-1 and V is TRBV7-2, with D tentatively TRBD1 (5 bases). Germline CDR1 is SGHTA and CDR2 is FQGNSA. This CDR3 is 13 amino acids long. V lost 5 bases and J 4 bases, leaving 11 bases between the germline ends.

To note about this clonotype: One end of the junction fails to match germline, which may point to a read error. The genes are TRBV6-1 and TRBJ1-2, with no clear D. The CDR3 length is 16 residues. Germline V lookup: CDR1 MNHNS, CDR2 SASEGT. In DNA form, the CDR3 reads TGTGCCAGCAGTTTCATTGCGACGGAAGCTAACTATGGCTACTCCTTC. Its protein product is CASSFIATEANYGYSF.

The sample holds many counts of this clonotype. The chain carries TRBV10-3 and TRBJ2-1; D is undetermined. Germline V gene sequence: CDR1 ENHRY, CDR2 SYGVKD. This CDR3 is built from 16 residues. The V end was cut by 0 bases, the J end by 0 bases, with 9 bases between. CDR3 nucleotide sequence: TGTGCCATCAGTGAGTCGACTCTGGGCTCCTACAATGAGCAGTTCTTC. This sequence encodes CAISESTLGSYNEQFF.

This clonotype was counted at least ten times. The chain combines TRBV28 with TRBJ1-1; 10 bases align to TRBD1. J was trimmed by 6 bases and V by 4 bases; bases with no gene match: 11. The CDR3 extends over 16 amino acids. Germline CDR1 MDHEN, CDR2 SYDVKM. The chain's CDR3 is CASSWTSGTGDPEAFF. For the CDR3, the DNA is TGTGCCAGCAGTTGGACCTCCGGGACAGGGGACCCTGAAGCTTTCTTT. The whole variable domain, filled in from reference TRBV28 and TRBJ1-1, reads DVKVTQSSRYLVKRTGEKVFLECVQDMDHENMFWYRQDPGLGLRLIYFSYDVKMKEKGDIPEGYSVSREKKERFSLILESASTNQTSMYLCASSWTSGTGDPEAFFGQGTRLTVV.

With respect to this clonotype: This may be a read error: a much more frequent sequence differs by one nucleotide. The CDR3 reads CTSSPLGVPAADTQYF. CDR3 in DNA: TGTACCAGCAGTCCCCTAGGAGTCCCAGCGGCAGATACGCAGTATTTT. This sequence joins TRBV28 and TRBJ2-3, with D possibly matching TRBD2 (5 bases). This CDR3 contains 16 residues. The germline V gene encodes CDR1 MDHEN and CDR2 SYDVKM.

In this sample, this clonotype turned up many times. The chain carries TRBV6-5 and TRBJ1-2; the match to TRBD1 covers 7 bases. The J segment lost 3 bases and the V segment lost 2 bases, leaving 3 bases of the junction unmatched. CDR3 length: 14 amino acids. CDR1 and CDR2 from the germline V gene are MNHEY and SVGAGI. CDR3: CASSYDRDHYGYTF. The CDR3 coding sequence is TGTGCCAGCAGTTACGACAGGGACCACTATGGCTACACCTTC.

This clonotype was detected ten times or more. The chain employs TRBV20-1 and TRBJ2-7; TRBD1 matches at 7 bases. Per the germline V gene, CDR1 is DFQATT and CDR2 is SNEGSKA (reference sequence). The J segment lost 6 bases and the V segment lost 2 bases, leaving 7 bases of the junction unmatched. The CDR3 consists of 13 residues. The CDR3 sequence: CSARITGDREQYF. The CDR3, as DNA: TGCAGTGCTAGAATAACAGGGGATCGCGAGCAGTACTTC.

This clonotype showed up many times. The V call is TRBV7-2, the J call TRBJ1-2, with TRBD1 matching over 8 bases. The germline V gene encodes CDR1 SGHTA and CDR2 FQGNSA. Trimming at V came to 3 bases and at J to 7 bases, leaving 4 bases not matched to a gene. The length of the CDR3 is 13 residues. Here the CDR3 DNA reads TGTGCCAGCAGCTTGACAGGGGTTGTTGGCTACACCTTC. This translates into CASSLTGVVGYTF.

Many counts were recorded for this clonotype. This chain uses TRBV12-3 or TRBV12-4 with TRBJ2-2; 9 positions match TRBD2. The CDR3 covers 16 residues. V was pared by 3 bases and J by 5 bases, with 7 bases of the junction left unmatched. Here the CDR3 reads CASSLRLAAITGELFF. CDR3 in DNA: TGTGCCAGCAGTTTGAGACTAGCGGCTATAACCGGGGAGCTGTTTTTT.

Ten or more counts support this clonotype. The chain carries TRBV19 and TRBJ2-2; D is uncertain. The V gene's germline CDR1 is LNHDA and CDR2 SQIVND (reference sequence). The CDR3 is 11 amino acids. Trimming cost V 4 bases and J 6 bases, with 3 bases left between them. The CDR3 nucleotides read TGTGCCAGTAGTACCTCCGGGGAGCTGTTTTTT. Translating it yields CASSTSGELFF.

This clonotype was recorded a few times. V and J are TRBV7-2 and TRBJ2-3; 8 bases align to TRBD2. The CDR3 totals 16 residues. The germline gives CDR1 SGHTA, CDR2 FQGNSA. Trimming removed 5 bases from V and 7 bases from J; junction bases left unmatched: 14. The CDR3 bases are TGTGCCAGCAGCGAACCCCGGGGGGGGGGCGTGCATACGCAGTATTTT. Its protein is CASSEPRGGGVHTQYF.

This clonotype was seen at least ten times. This chain joins TRBV19 and TRBJ2-5; D is unresolved. The CDR3 loop spans 11 amino acids. Germline V lookup: CDR1 LNHDA, CDR2 SQIVND (reference sequence). V dropped 4 bases and J dropped 5 bases, with 5 bases sitting between them. The CDR3 reads CASSSRETQYF. CDR3 bases: TGTGCCAGTAGTAGTCGGGAGACCCAGTACTTC.

In this sample, this clonotype turned up many times. The chain couples TRBV18 to TRBJ2-3; 11 positions agree with TRBD2. V trimming: 3 bases; J trimming: 9 bases; junction bases outside the gene matches: 5. Looked up from germline, CDR1 is KGHSH and CDR2 is LQKENI. This CDR3 region has 14 residues. The CDR3: CASSPGLAGGTQYF. The CDR3 bases are TGTGCCAGCTCACCGGGGCTAGCGGGGGGCACGCAGTATTTT.

This clonotype was seen repeatedly, ten times or more. The gene calls are TRBV15 and TRBJ2-5, with TRBD2 identical over 7 bases. The V gene's germline CDR1 is LNHNV and CDR2 YYDKDF (reference sequence). After removal of 2 bases from V and 3 bases from J, the junction contained 6 bases not matched to a gene. The length of the CDR3 is 15 residues. CDR3 coding DNA: TGTGCCACCAGCAGACCCCTCGGGGGGAAAGAGACCCAGTACTTC. It translates to CATSRPLGGKETQYF. Complete variable domain (other parts from reference TRBV15 and TRBJ2-5): DAMVIQNPRYQVTQFGKPVTLSCSQTLNHNVMYWYQQKSSQAPKLLFHYYDKDFNNEADTPDNFQSRRPNTSFCFLDIRSPGLGDTAMYLCATSRPLGGKETQYFGPGTRLLVL.

This clonotype was observed at least ten times. This chain uses TRBV7-2 with TRBJ1-1; D call uncertain. The CDR3 loop spans 15 amino acids. Deletions cut 1 base from V and 2 bases from J, with 11 bases between. Germline-derived CDR1 and CDR2 are SGHTA and FQGNSA. Written as DNA, the CDR3 is TGTGCCAGCAGCTTAGGAGGGAGATCTAACACTGAAGCTTTCTTT. It encodes CASSLGGRSNTEAFF.

In this sample, this clonotype turned up many times. The rearrangement uses TRBV7-2 and TRBJ2-3; tentative D call: TRBD2 (6 bases). Deletions cut 5 bases from V and 8 bases from J, with 11 bases between. The germline CDR1 and CDR2 sequences are SGHTA and FQGNSA. The CDR3 spans 12 residues. The CDR3 DNA is TGTGCCAGCAGCCACCGGGGGAGTACGCAGTATTTT. Translated: CASSHRGSTQYF.

The table lists this clonotype with many counts. The V gene is TRBV28, the J gene TRBJ2-2; possible D gene TRBD1, 6 bases. In germline, CDR1 is MDHEN, CDR2 SYDVKM. This CDR3 has 20 amino acids. The V end was cut by 8 bases, the J end by 5 bases, with 33 bases between. The chain's CDR3 is CASDQGGWRIVDRDTGELFF. CDR3 nucleotides: TGTGCCAGCGATCAAGGGGGATGGCGAATTGTGGACCGGGATACCGGGGAGCTGTTTTTT.

This clonotype was seen at least ten times. V gene TRBV12-3 or TRBV12-4 combines with J gene TRBJ1-1; no definite D call. This CDR3 is built from 14 residues. V was trimmed by 3 bases and J by 0 bases, leaving 8 bases between them. The CDR3 region is CASSLTSLNTEAFF. CDR3 bases: TGTGCCAGCAGTTTGACCAGCCTGAACACTGAAGCTTTCTTT.

This clonotype has a count of ten or more. V and J are TRBV27 and TRBJ1-1; 10 positions match TRBD1. CDR1 and CDR2 from the germline V gene are MNHEY and SMNVEV (reference sequence). V gave up 0 bases and J gave up 7 bases; unmatched junction bases: 2. The CDR3 is 14 residues long. CDR3 residues: CASSLSTGGVEAFF. In DNA form, the CDR3 reads TGTGCCAGCAGTTTATCGACAGGGGGCGTTGAAGCTTTCTTT.

This clonotype has a count of ten or more. The CDR3 DNA sequence: TGTGCCAGCAACCCCCGTTGGAGCAATCAGCCCCAGCATTTT. It is translated as CASNPRWSNQPQHF. V gene TRBV27 combines with J gene TRBJ1-5; D is ambiguous. Germline V CDR1 and CDR2: MNHEY, SMNVEV (reference sequence). The CDR3 runs 14 residues. Trimming took 7 bases from V and 1 from J, leaving 11 bases between them.

This clonotype was seen ten or more times. The chain couples TRBV7-8 to TRBJ1-2, with D perhaps TRBD1 (6 bases). Germline assignment: CDR1 SGHVS and CDR2 FQNEAQ. V was pared by 5 bases and J by 6 bases, with 19 bases between. The CDR3 runs to 15 residues. CDR3 sequence reads: CASSTLWTEQNGYTF. CDR3 DNA sequence: TGTGCCAGCAGCACACTCTGGACAGAGCAGAATGGCTACACCTTC.

Many counts were recorded for this clonotype. This chain links TRBV19 with TRBJ2-7, with D possibly matching TRBD2 (5 bases). V was shortened by 4 bases and J by 2 bases, with 15 bases between the two germline ends. CDR1 is LNHDA and CDR2 is SQIVND in the germline V gene (reference sequence). The CDR3 covers 15 residues. CDR3 residues: CASSTMGSPTYEQYF. The CDR3 bases are TGTGCCAGTAGTACAATGGGGAGTCCTACCTACGAGCAGTACTTC. Together with reference TRBV19 and TRBJ2-7, the CDR3 gives the full variable domain: DGGITQSPKYLFRKEGQNVTLSCEQNLNHDAMYWYRQDPGQGLRLIYYSQIVNDFQKGDIAEGYSVSREKKESFPLTVTSAQKNPTAFYLCASSTMGSPTYEQYFGPGTRLTVT.

This clonotype was seen at least ten times. The chain carries TRBV2 and TRBJ1-6, with D perhaps TRBD1 (5 bases). The CDR3 sequence is 15 residues long. The ends were cut back, 2 bases at V and 10 bases at J, with 15 bases in the middle. Per germline, CDR1 SNHLY and CDR2 FYNNEI. The CDR3 region is CASSERFQGDSPLHF. CDR3 DNA: TGTGCCAGCAGTGAACGGTTTCAGGGAGACTCACCCCTCCACTTT. The entire variable domain, with the rest obtained from reference TRBV2 and TRBJ1-6, is as follows: EPEVTQTPSHQVTQMGQEVILRCVPISNHLYFYWYRQILGQKVEFLVSFYNNEISEKSEIFDDQFSVERPDGSNFTLKIRSTKLEDSAMYFCASSERFQGDSPLHFGNGTRLTVT.

This clonotype was counted ten times or more. The chain uses TRBV7-6 and TRBJ2-1; TRBD2 matches 13 bases. Per germline, CDR1 SGHVS and CDR2 FNYEAQ. Unmatched junction bases numbered 2, after V lost 5 bases and J lost 4 bases. The CDR3 spans 15 residues. The CDR3 nucleotides are TGTGCCAGCAGCCCGACTAGCGGGGGGTACAATGAGCAGTTCTTC. This codes for CASSPTSGGYNEQFF.

Many counts were recorded for this clonotype. CDR3 nucleotides: TGTGCCAGCAGTATGCTTACAGGGGAAAAGTACTTC. It specifies CASSMLTGEKYF. The chain employs TRBV27 and TRBJ2-7; 7 nucleotides align to TRBD1. The CDR3 consists of 12 residues. V shed 5 bases and J 11 bases; nucleotides not matched to a gene: 9. Germline CDR1 and CDR2: MNHEY and SMNVEV (reference sequence).

This clonotype was found many times. The chain couples TRBV6-5 to TRBJ2-1, with D perhaps matching TRBD2 (5 bases). V lost 1 base, J lost 0 bases, and 10 bases lay in between. CDR3 length: 16 residues. Germline values: CDR1 MNHEY, CDR2 SVGAGI. This chain's CDR3 is CASSYFDYPSYNEQFF. The CDR3 bases are TGTGCCAGCAGTTACTTTGACTATCCCTCCTACAATGAGCAGTTCTTC.